This TCR beta chain was captured in a study of blood T cell repertoires in COVID-19. Overall study context: T cells, B-cell-depleted T cells, or PBMCs provided the cDNA or gDNA that served as material.

In the source study's methods: For nucleated cells, counts were estimated from reference gene primer amplification. Data came from immunoSEQ multiplex PCR; TCRdb stores just in-frame clones and leaves some out. V and J calls and clone size are given by that table; D and trimming were obtained from the DNA. The data show some 150,000 clones, with approximately 85% seen just once and about 2.9% held by the top ten. Trimming left V 3 bases short and J 0 bases short, with 12 bases between. Germline lookup yields CDR1 SGDLS and CDR2 YYNGEE. This CDR3 is 16 amino acids long. This rearrangement joins TRBV9 to TRBJ2-2; D is unclear. This receptor was taken from a man aged 45-60 years with acute or convalescent COVID-19. The sequenced material came from peripheral blood. The DNA of the CDR3 is TGTGCCAGCAGCGCCCGACACGTTTCGAACACCGGGGAGCTGTTTTTT. Residues: CASSARHVSNTGELFF.